This T cell receptor (beta chain) comes out of a study of cytomegalovirus exposure and HLA in healthy donors. The CDR3 is 14 residues long. CDR1 is SGHDT and CDR2 is YYEEEE in the germline V gene. Deletions cut 0 bases from V and 2 bases from J, with 8 bases between. Amplification used 60 Vbeta primers and 13 Jbeta primers. Repertoires were generated with immunoSEQ multiplex PCR, while TCRdb's copy carries only in-frame clones and drops some. Of over 200,000 clones listed, around 89% are singletons. The chain employs TRBV5-6 and TRBJ1-2; a possible D gene is TRBD1 (6 bases). This TCR was sampled from a young woman in good health and CMV-seronegative. The sample consisted of PBMCs. This chain's CDR3 is CASSLVGQNYGYTF. The DNA for the CDR3 is TGTGCCAGCAGCTTGGTCGGACAGAACTATGGCTACACCTTC.